This T cell receptor beta chain was obtained from a study of molecular identifiers for immune sequencing clone quantification. Study information: Four of five splits of RNA from about 20,000 or 100,000 naive CD8 cells were sequenced in replicates.

This clonotype was counted ten times or more. Previously described methods and listed TCR primers were employed for the bulk TCR libraries. TCRdb used MiXCR to reprocess the PCR reads, holding one entry per CDR3 protein. This sample has tens of thousands of distinct CDR3 sequences, with about 23% found just once. The ends lost 7 bases at V and 1 base at J; junction bases unmatched: 4. The CDR3 runs to 16 residues. CDR1 and CDR2 from the germline V gene are MNHEY and SVGAGI. The clonotype comes from a human donor in good health. Some libraries in this study had Jurkat cell RNA spiked in. V usage is TRBV6-5 and J usage is TRBJ2-6; TRBD1 matches 10 bases. Sequenced sample: naive CD8+ T cells from blood, with Jurkat cell RNA spiked in. The subset is: FACS-sorted CD8+CD4-CCR7+CD45RA+ naive T cells. The DNA of the CDR3 is TGTGCCAGCAAAGGGACAGGGGATTCTGGGGCCAACGTCCTGACTTTC. Translating it yields CASKGTGDSGANVLTF.